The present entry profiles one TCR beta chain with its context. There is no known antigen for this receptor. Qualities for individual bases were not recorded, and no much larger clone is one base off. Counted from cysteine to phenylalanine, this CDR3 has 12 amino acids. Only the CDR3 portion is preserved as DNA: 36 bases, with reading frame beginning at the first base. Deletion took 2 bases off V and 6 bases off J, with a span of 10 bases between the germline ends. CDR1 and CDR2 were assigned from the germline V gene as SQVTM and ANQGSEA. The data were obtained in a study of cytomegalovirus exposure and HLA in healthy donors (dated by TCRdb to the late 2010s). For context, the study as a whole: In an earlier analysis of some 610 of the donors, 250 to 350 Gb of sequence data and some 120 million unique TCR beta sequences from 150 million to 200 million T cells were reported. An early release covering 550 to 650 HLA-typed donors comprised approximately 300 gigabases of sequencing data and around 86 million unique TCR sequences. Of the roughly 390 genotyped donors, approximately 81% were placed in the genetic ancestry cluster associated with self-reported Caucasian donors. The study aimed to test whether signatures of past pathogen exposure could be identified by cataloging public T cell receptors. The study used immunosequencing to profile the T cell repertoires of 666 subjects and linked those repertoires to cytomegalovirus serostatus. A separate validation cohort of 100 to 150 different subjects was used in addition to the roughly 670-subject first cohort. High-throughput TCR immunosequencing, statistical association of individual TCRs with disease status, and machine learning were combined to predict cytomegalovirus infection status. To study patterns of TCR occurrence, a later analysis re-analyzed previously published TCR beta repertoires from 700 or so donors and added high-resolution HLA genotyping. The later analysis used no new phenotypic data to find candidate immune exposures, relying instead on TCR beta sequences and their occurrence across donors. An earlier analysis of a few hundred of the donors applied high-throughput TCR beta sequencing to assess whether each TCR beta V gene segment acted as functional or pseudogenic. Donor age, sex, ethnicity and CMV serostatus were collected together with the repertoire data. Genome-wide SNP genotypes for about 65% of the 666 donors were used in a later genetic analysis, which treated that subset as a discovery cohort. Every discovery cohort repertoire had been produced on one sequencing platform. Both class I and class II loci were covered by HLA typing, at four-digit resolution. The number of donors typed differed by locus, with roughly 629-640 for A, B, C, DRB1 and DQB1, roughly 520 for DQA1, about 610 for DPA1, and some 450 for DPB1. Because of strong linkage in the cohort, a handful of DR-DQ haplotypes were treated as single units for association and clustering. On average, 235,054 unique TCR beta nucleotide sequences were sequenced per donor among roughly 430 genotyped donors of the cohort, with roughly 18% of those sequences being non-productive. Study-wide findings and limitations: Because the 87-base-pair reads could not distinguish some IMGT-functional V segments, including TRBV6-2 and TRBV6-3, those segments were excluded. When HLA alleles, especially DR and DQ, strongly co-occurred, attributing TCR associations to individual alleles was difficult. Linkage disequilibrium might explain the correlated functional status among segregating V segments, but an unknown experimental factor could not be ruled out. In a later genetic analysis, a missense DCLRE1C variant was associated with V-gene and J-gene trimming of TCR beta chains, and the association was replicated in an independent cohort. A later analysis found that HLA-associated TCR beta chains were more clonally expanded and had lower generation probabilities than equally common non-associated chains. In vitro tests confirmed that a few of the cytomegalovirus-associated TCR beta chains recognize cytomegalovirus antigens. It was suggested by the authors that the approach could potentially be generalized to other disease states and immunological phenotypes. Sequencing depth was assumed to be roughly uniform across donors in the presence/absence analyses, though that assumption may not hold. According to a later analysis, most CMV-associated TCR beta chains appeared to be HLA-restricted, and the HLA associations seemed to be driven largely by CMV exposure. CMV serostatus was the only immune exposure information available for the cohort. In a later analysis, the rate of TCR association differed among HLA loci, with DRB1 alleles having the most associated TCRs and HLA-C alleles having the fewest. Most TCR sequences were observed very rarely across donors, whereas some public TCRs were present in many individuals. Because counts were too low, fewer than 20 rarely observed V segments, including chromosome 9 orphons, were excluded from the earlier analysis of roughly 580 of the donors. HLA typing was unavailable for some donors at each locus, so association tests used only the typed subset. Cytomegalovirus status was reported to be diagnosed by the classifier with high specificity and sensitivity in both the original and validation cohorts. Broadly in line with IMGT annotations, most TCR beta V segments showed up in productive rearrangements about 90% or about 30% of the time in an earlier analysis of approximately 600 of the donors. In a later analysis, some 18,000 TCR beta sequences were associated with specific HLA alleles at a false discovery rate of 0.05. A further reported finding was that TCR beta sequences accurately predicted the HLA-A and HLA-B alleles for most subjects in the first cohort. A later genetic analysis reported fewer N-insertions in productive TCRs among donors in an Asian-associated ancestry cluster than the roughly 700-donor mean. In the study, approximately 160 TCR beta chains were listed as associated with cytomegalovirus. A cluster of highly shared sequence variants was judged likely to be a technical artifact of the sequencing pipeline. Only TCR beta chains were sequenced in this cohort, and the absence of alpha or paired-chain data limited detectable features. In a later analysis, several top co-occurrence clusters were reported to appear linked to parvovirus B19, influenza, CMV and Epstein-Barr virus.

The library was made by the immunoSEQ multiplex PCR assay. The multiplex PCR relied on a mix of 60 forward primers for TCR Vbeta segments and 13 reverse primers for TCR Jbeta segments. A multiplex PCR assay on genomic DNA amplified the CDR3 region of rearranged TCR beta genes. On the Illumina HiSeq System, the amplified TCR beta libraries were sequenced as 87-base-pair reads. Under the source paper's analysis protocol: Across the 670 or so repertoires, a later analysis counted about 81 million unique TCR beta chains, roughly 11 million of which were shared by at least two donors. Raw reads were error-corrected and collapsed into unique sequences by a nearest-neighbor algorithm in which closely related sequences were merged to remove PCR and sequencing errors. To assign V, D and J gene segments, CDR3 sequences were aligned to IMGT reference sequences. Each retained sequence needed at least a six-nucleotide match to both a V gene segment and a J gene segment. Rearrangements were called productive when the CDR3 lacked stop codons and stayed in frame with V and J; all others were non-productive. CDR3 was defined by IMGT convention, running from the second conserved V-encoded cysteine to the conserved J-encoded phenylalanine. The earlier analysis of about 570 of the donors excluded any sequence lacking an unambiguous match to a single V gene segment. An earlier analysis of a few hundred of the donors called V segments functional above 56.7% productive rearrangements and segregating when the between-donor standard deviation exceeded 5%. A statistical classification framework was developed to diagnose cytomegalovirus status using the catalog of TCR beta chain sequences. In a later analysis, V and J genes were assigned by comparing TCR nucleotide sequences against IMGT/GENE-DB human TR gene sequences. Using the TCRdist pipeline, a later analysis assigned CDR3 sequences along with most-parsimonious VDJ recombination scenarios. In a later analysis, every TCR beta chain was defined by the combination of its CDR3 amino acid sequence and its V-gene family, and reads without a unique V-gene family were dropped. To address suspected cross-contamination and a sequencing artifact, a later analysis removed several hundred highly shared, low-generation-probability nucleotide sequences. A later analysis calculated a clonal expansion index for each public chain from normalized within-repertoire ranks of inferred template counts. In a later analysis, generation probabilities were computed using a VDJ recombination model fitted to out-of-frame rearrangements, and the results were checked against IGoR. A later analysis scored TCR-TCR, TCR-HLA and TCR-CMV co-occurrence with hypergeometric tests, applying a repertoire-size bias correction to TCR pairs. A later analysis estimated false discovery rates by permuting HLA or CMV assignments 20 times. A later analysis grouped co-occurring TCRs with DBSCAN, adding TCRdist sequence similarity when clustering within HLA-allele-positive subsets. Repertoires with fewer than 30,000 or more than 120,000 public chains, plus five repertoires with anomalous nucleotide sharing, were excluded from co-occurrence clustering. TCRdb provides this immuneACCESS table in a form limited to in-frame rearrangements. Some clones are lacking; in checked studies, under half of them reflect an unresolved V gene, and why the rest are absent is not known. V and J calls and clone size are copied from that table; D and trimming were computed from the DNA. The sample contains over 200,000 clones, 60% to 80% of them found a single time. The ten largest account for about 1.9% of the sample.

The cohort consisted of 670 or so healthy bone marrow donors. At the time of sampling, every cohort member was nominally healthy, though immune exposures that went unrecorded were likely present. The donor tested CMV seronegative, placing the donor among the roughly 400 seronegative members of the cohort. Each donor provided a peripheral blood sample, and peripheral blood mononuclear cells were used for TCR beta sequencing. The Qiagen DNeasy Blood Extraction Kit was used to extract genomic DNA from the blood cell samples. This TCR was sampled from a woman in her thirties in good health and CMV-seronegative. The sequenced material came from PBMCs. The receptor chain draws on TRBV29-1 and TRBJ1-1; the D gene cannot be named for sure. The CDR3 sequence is CSVELGVAEAFF. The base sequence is TGCAGCGTTGAATTGGGAGTTGCTGAAGCTTTCTTT.